This entry features one T cell receptor (beta chain) sequence. Its specificity is not known. The repertoire was sequenced with immunoSEQ multiplex PCR; TCRdb's copy has only in-frame clones and lacks some. The sample has fewer than 45,000 clones, roughly 88% seen once; the top ten hold 1.5% to 2%. The V end lost 0 bases, the J end lost 3 bases, and 17 bases lay between the germline ends. Germline loops: CDR1 MNHEY, CDR2 SMNVEV (reference sequence). This CDR3 has 18 amino acids. This sample stems from a study of T cell clonotyping in hematopoietic cell transplantation. Study-wide results and caveats: Pathologically expanded recipient clonotypes increased progressively from day 30 to day 180 as diversity fell. Without cell sorting, CD4 versus CD8 contributions remain unresolved. Graft donor and pretransplant recipient Inverse Simpson Index values predicted broader posttransplant TCR diversity.

The source is a woman in her 40s in good health. Some clones in this sample may be carry-over from other donors' samples. The rearrangement uses TRBV27 and TRBJ2-2, with a possible D match to TRBD1 (5 bases). Sample: peripheral blood mononuclear cells. The CDR3 protein is CASSLSDRQGLYTGELFF. CDR3 nucleotide sequence: TGTGCCAGCAGTTTATCCGATAGGCAGGGCCTCTACACCGGGGAGCTGTTTTTT.